This T cell receptor (beta chain) was observed in a study of T cell repertoires in cytomegalovirus infection. This CDR3 is built from 15 residues. The V and J ends lost 3 bases and 2 bases, in that order; junction bases with no gene match: 3. Per the germline V gene, CDR1 is WNHNN and CDR2 is SYGVQD (reference sequence). A few counts support this clonotype. Its antigen is currently unknown. From the reads, TCRdb called clonotypes with MiXCR, one entry per CDR3 protein. The data contain around 770,000 distinct CDR3 sequences, almost 30% of them seen just once; the ten biggest clones take up around 13%.

The chain employs TRBV10-1 and TRBJ2-7, with 11 bases lining up with TRBD2. The receptor comes from a human donor in good health (CMV status not recorded). Some clones in this sample may be carry-over from other donors' samples. This specimen was cultured CD8+ T cells from PBMCs, taken from culture after CMV antigen stimulation. The CDR3, as DNA: TGCGCCAGCAGTGAAGTGACTAGCGGGGCCTACGAGCAGTACTTC. It is translated as CASSEVTSGAYEQYF.